The 24 T cell receptor beta chains presented below share a single source sample, sequenced in a study of T cell repertoires in cytomegalovirus infection. Their recognized antigens are unknown. A single record per CDR3 protein comes from TCRdb applying MiXCR to the reads. The top ten hold around 12% of the sample, which has about 770,000 distinct CDR3 sequences, approximately 32% seen once. The source material was cultured CD8+ T cells from PBMCs, sampled from culture after CMV antigen stimulation. These receptors came from a human donor in good health (CMV status not recorded). Some clones in this sample may be carry-over from other donors' samples.

V and J are TRBV23-1 and TRBJ2-7; D is uncertain. TRBV23-1 carries the ORF label, with uncertain function. The V gene lost 0 bases and the J gene lost 3 bases, with 9 bases spanning the gap. This CDR3 is built from 14 residues. CDR3 bases: TGCGCCAGCAGTCAATCGCGAGGATTCTACGAGCAGTACGTC. Amino acids: CASSQSRGFYEQYV.

This clonotype was seen only a few times. This chain connects TRBV7-3 to TRBJ1-5; D uncertain. The germline V gene encodes CDR1 SGHTA and CDR2 FQGTGA. Trimming cost V 5 bases and J 0 bases, with 14 bases left between them. This CDR3 has 16 residues. The CDR3 loop reads CASSPSPAHSNQPQHF. As DNA, the CDR3 is TGTGCCAGCAGCCCTTCTCCTGCGCATAGCAATCAGCCCCAGCATTTT. The variable domain in full, completed from reference TRBV7-3 and TRBJ1-5, reads GAGVSQTPSNKVTEKGKYVELRCDPISGHTALYWYRQSLGQGPEFLIYFQGTGAADDSGLPNDRFFAVRPEGSVSTLKIQRTERGDSAVYLCASSPSPAHSNQPQHFGDGTRLSIL.

This clonotype was seen a handful of times. This chain uses TRBV28 with TRBJ2-3; D remains unclear. CDR1 and CDR2 from the germline V gene are MDHEN and SYDVKM. This CDR3 is 16 amino acids long. Trimming removed 3 bases at V and 0 bases at J, with 13 bases between. The CDR3 nucleotides read TGTGCCAGCAGTTTGGAAAGGACGATTAGCACAGATACGCAGTATTTT. Its protein product is CASSLERTISTDTQYF. The whole variable domain, filled in from reference TRBV28 and TRBJ2-3, reads DVKVTQSSRYLVKRTGEKVFLECVQDMDHENMFWYRQDPGLGLRLIYFSYDVKMKEKGDIPEGYSVSREKKERFSLILESASTNQTSMYLCASSLERTISTDTQYFGPGTRLTVL.

The chain combines TRBV6-5 with TRBJ2-3; possibly TRBD2 for D (5 bases). V lost 6 bases, J lost 4 bases, and 20 bases lay in between. The CDR3 is 16 residues long. Germline loops: CDR1 MNHEY, CDR2 SVGAGI. This CDR3 is CASSRYEGSVSDTQYF. The CDR3 bases are TGTGCCAGCAGCCGCTACGAGGGTAGCGTTTCAGATACGCAGTATTTT.

The chain links TRBV6-6 to TRBJ1-2, with unresolved D. CDR1 MNHNY and CDR2 SVGAGI come from the germline V gene (reference sequence). This CDR3 contains 14 residues. V was shortened by 0 bases and J by 3 bases, with 8 bases between the two germline ends. Here the CDR3 reads CASSYSPGYYGYTF. In DNA form, the CDR3 reads TGTGCCAGCAGTTACTCGCCCGGGTACTATGGCTACACCTTC.

This clonotype was picked up one time. The chain joins TRBV11-1 to TRBJ2-7; 8 bases are a match to TRBD2. CDR1 is SGHAT, CDR2 FQDESV, per germline (reference sequence). The CDR3 consists of 15 residues. V dropped 2 bases and J dropped 3; count of bases not matched to a gene: 6. CDR3 loop: CASSLQAGAVYEQYV. The CDR3 DNA sequence: TGTGCCAGCAGCTTACAAGCGGGGGCTGTCTACGAGCAGTACGTC.

The V call is TRBV6-1, the J call TRBJ1-2; TRBD1 matches at 9 bases. With 1 base clipped from V and 4 bases from J, the junction kept 4 bases outside the gene matches. This CDR3 comprises 15 residues. Per the germline V gene, CDR1 is MNHNS and CDR2 is SASEGT. The CDR3 DNA reads as TGTGCCAGCAGTGAAGGACAGGGGGTTGCCTATGGCTACACCTTC. It yields the protein CASSEGQGVAYGYTF.

This clonotype was detected only a few times. V gene TRBV6-2 or TRBV6-3 combines with J gene TRBJ2-7; TRBD1 matches at 9 bases. The CDR3 sequence is 15 residues long. CDR1 and CDR2 (germline): MNHEY, SVGEGT. V lost 5 bases, J lost 3 bases, and 8 bases stayed unmatched. The DNA of the CDR3 is TGTGCCAGCAGTCGGGGACAGGGAGTCCGCTACGAGCAGTACGTC. Its translation: CASSRGQGVRYEQYV.

In its sample, this clonotype was seen a few times. The rearrangement joins TRBV29-1 to TRBJ2-3; D may be TRBD1 or TRBD2 (5 bases each). V dropped 5 bases and J dropped 2 bases, with 11 bases sitting between them. From germline, CDR1 is SQVTM and CDR2 ANQGSEA. CDR3 size: 13 residues. The CDR3 reads CSVPGTITDTQYF. The CDR3 DNA sequence: TGCAGCGTTCCCGGGACCATCACAGATACGCAGTATTTT.

Many counts were recorded for this clonotype. The rearrangement links TRBV7-9 to TRBJ2-7, with no clear D. Germline V lookup: CDR1 SEHNR, CDR2 FQNEAQ (reference sequence). The V end lost 4 bases, the J end lost 0 bases, and 10 bases lay between the germline ends. The CDR3 is 14 amino acids. The CDR3 loop is CASSSPPSSYEQYF. The CDR3 DNA reads TGTGCCAGCAGCTCCCCGCCTAGCTCCTACGAGCAGTACTTC.

This clonotype was seen only a few times. This chain uses TRBV7-9 with TRBJ2-3, with 9 positions matching TRBD2. The CDR3 covers 16 residues. Per the germline V gene, CDR1 is SEHNR and CDR2 is FQNEAQ (reference sequence). Losses at the gene ends were 5 bases for V and 3 bases for J; bases not matched to a gene: 9. CDR3 in amino acids: CASSPFLAGITDTQYF. For the CDR3, the DNA is TGTGCCAGCAGCCCCTTTCTAGCGGGGATAACAGATACGCAGTATTTT.

The V call is TRBV4-2, the J call TRBJ2-3; D remains unclear. V was clipped by 3 bases and J by 4 bases, with 2 bases between them. This CDR3 is built from 11 residues. Germline lookup yields CDR1 LGHNA and CDR2 YNFKEQ. The CDR3 protein is CASSQADTQYF. The CDR3 DNA is TGTGCCAGCAGCCAGGCAGATACGCAGTATTTT.

The V and J genes are TRBV7-4 and TRBJ1-1; D gene unclear. The germline V gene has CDR1 SGHVT and CDR2 SQSDAQ. CDR3 size: 12 residues. The V end lost 1 base, the J end lost 8 bases, and 8 bases lay between the germline ends. This CDR3 reads CASSLGHGEAFF. CDR3 DNA sequence: TGTGCCAGCAGCTTAGGGCATGGAGAAGCTTTCTTT.

Many counts were recorded for this clonotype. V is TRBV12-3 or TRBV12-4 and J is TRBJ1-4, with D unresolved. This CDR3 contains 13 residues. The V and J ends lost 6 bases and 14 bases respectively, with 19 bases between them. The CDR3: CASSLGPSGGLFF. CDR3 DNA: TGTGCCAGCAGCCTTGGCCCCTCGGGTGGTCTGTTTTTT.

This clonotype was counted ten times or more. This chain connects TRBV12-3 or TRBV12-4 to TRBJ2-5; unclear D gene. V lost 8 bases and J lost 0, with 10 bases in between. CDR3 size: 13 residues. CDR3 bases: TGTGCCAGCCGCTTCTCGTACCAAGAGACCCAGTACTTC. Encoded protein: CASRFSYQETQYF.

The rearrangement joins TRBV25-1 to TRBJ2-5; maybe TRBD1 (5 bases). Germline V lookup: CDR1 MGHDK, CDR2 SYGVNS. This CDR3 is 15 amino acids long. The ends were cut back, 1 base at V and 1 base at J, with 10 bases in the middle. CDR3: CASSEWVGRQETQYF. The CDR3 DNA reads as TGTGCCAGCAGTGAATGGGTGGGGCGCCAAGAGACCCAGTACTTC.

This clonotype was observed a few times. The genes are TRBV10-3 and TRBJ2-2, with TRBD2 matching 14 bases. Per germline, CDR1 ENHRY and CDR2 SYGVKD. The junction had 16 bases not matched to a gene; V was cut back by 6 bases and J by 4 bases. The CDR3 has 20 amino acids. CDR3: CAIRGTSGGSRMDSTGELFF. Here the CDR3 DNA reads TGTGCCATCAGGGGGACTAGCGGGGGATCACGGATGGACTCCACCGGGGAGCTGTTTTTT.

This clonotype was detected a few times. The chain links TRBV7-6 to TRBJ2-7; 12 positions agree with TRBD2. The V gene's germline CDR1 is SGHVS and CDR2 FNYEAQ. The CDR3 loop spans 21 amino acids. After removal of 3 bases from V and 2 bases from J, the junction contained 20 bases not matched to a gene. In nucleotides, the CDR3 is TGTGCCAGCAGCTTGGACCGGGTGAAGGGAACTAGCGGGGGGTTTACCTACGAGCAGTACTTC. Protein product: CASSLDRVKGTSGGFTYEQYF.

The rearrangement uses TRBV27 and TRBJ1-1, with 7 nucleotides matching TRBD1. The germline V gene encodes CDR1 MNHEY and CDR2 SMNVEV (reference sequence). The CDR3 is 15 residues long. With 4 bases clipped from V and 0 bases from J, the junction kept 5 bases outside the gene matches. CDR3 DNA: TGTGCCAGCAGTTCATGGGACAGCTTGAACACTGAAGCTTTCTTT. Translation: CASSSWDSLNTEAFF.

The chain is built from TRBV20-1 and TRBJ1-5; D unresolved. CDR3 size: 14 residues. V gave up 1 base and J gave up 5 bases, with 12 bases separating them. CDR1 is DFQATT, CDR2 SNEGSKA, per germline (reference sequence). In DNA form, the CDR3 reads TGCAGTGCTAGAGGGGGTGGTAGTCATCAGCCCCAGCATTTT. It codes for CSARGGGSHQPQHF.

V gene TRBV10-3 combines with J gene TRBJ1-2, with 10 nucleotides matching TRBD1. This CDR3 is 16 amino acids long. The V segment lost 7 bases and the J segment 3 bases; nucleotides outside the gene matches: 11. Germline CDR1 ENHRY, CDR2 SYGVKD. The CDR3 sequence is CAINTLGTGEDYGYTF. In DNA, the CDR3 is TGTGCCATCAATACATTGGGGACAGGGGAGGACTATGGCTACACCTTC.

This clonotype was observed once. The chain uses TRBV27 and TRBJ1-2; D unresolved. Germline CDR1 is MNHEY and CDR2 is SMNVEV (reference sequence). V lost 7 bases to trimming and J lost 0 bases, with 9 bases between them. The CDR3 is 13 residues long. The CDR3 reads CASKAGANYGYTF. In DNA, the CDR3 is TGTGCCAGCAAAGCGGGAGCTAACTATGGCTACACCTTC.

V gene TRBV5-6 combines with J gene TRBJ2-3; D may be TRBD1 or TRBD2 (7 bases each). The V end lost 4 bases, the J end lost 6 bases, and 18 bases lay between the germline ends. The CDR3 sequence is 15 residues long. Germline CDR1 SGHDT, CDR2 YYEEEE. In nucleotides, the CDR3 is TGTGCCAGCAGCCCCAGGGGGGGGCCCTGGGATACGCAGTATTTT. This sequence encodes CASSPRGGPWDTQYF.

This clonotype was counted only a few times. The chain joins TRBV10-3 to TRBJ1-2; 10 bases agree with TRBD1. CDR3 size: 19 residues. The germline V gene has CDR1 ENHRY and CDR2 SYGVKD. Trimming took 7 bases from V and 5 from J; bases not matched to a gene: 22. CDR3 sequence (DNA): TGTGCCATCAAGTCTGCCCGCCCGGACAGGGGGAAGATCGAGTATGGCTACACCTTC. Encoded protein: CAIKSARPDRGKIEYGYTF.